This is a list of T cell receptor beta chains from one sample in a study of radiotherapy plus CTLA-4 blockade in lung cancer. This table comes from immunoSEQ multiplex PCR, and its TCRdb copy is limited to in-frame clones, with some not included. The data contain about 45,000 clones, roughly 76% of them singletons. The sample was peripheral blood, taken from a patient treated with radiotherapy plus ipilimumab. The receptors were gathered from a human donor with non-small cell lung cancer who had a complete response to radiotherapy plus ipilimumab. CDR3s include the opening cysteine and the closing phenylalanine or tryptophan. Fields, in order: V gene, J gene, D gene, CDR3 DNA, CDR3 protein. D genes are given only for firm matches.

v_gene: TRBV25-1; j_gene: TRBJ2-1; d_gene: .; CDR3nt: TGTGCCAGCAGGTCCCAGGGTTATCAGGAGCAGTTCTTC; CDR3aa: CASRSQGYQEQFF
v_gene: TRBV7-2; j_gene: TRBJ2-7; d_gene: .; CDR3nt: TGTGCCAGCAGCACCCGACAGGTGTTGCACGAGCAGTACTTC; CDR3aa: CASSTRQVLHEQYF
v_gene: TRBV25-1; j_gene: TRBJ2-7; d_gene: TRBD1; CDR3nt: TGTGCCAGCAGTACAAGACGGACAGGGGGGTCCTACGAGCAGTACTTC; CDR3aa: CASSTRRTGGSYEQYF
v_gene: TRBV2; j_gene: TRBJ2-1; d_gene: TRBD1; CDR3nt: TGTGCCAGCAGGGTGGGACAGGGGCCCTACAATGAGCAGTTCTTC; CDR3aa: CASRVGQGPYNEQFF
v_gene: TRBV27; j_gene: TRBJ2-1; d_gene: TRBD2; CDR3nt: TGTGCCAGCAGTTTAAGGGCGGGGGTACGCAATGAGCAGTTCTTC; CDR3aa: CASSLRAGVRNEQFF
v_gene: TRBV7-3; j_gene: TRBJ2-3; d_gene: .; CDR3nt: TGTGCCAGCAGCCGGGACATAAGCACAGATACGCAGTATTTT; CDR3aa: CASSRDISTDTQYF
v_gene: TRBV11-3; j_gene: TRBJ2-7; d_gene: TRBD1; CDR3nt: TGTGCCAGCAGCCGAGGGGGGACAGGCTACGAGCAGTACTTC; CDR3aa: CASSRGGTGYEQYF
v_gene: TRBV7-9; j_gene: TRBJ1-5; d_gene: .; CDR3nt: TGTGCCAGCAGCTTAGGGCTCGATCAGCCCCAGCATTTT; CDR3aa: CASSLGLDQPQHF
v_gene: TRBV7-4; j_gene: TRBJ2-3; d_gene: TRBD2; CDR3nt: TGTGCCAGCAGCTTACTCTCACTAGCGGGGGACACAGATACGCAGTATTTT; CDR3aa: CASSLLSLAGDTDTQYF
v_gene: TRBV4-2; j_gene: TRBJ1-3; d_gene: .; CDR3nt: TGTGCCAGCAGCCAATGGGGCGGGGGGCAAACTGGAAACACCATATATTTT; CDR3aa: CASSQWGGGQTGNTIYF
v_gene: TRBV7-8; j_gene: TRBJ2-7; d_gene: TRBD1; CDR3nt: TGTGCCAGCAGCTTAATTCGACAGGGTCTAGTCGAGCAGTACTTC; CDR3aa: CASSLIRQGLVEQYF
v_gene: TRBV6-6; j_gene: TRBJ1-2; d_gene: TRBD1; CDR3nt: TGTGCCAGCAGTCGTGGACAGGGGGGGAATGGCTACACCTTC; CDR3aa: CASSRGQGGNGYTF